There are a few counts of the clone carrying this TCR beta chain. Its antigen is still unknown. The sample belongs to a study of cytomegalovirus exposure and HLA in healthy donors. Study findings and constraints: Reports indicate that TCR beta sequences accurately predicted the HLA-A and HLA-B alleles of most subjects.

It was with 60 Vbeta and 13 Jbeta primers that the PCR ran. Sequenced by immunoSEQ multiplex PCR; TCRdb stores in-frame clones only, minus some. The data contain about 130,000 clones, roughly 18% of them singletons. Germline CDR1 and CDR2: MNHEY and SVGAGI. V shed 0 bases and J shed 2 bases, with 14 bases lying between them. CDR3 size: 16 residues. The J gene is TRBJ2-7, the V gene TRBV6-5; perhaps TRBD2 as D (6 bases). Material: PBMCs. The source of this sequence is a female donor in good health and CMV-seropositive. CDR3 protein: CASSYSSGEATYEQYF. The CDR3 region has the DNA TGTGCCAGCAGTTACTCGTCGGGGGAGGCAACCTACGAGCAGTACTTC.